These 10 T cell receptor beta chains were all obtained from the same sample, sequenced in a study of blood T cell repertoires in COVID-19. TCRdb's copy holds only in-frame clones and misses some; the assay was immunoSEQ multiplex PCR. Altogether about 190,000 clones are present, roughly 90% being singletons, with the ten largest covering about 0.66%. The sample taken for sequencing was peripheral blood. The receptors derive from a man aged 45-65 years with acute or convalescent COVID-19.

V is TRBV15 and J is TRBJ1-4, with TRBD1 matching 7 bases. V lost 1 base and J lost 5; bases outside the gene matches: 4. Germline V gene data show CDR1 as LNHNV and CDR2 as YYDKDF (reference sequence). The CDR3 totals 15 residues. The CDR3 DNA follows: TGTGCCACCAGCAGAGCCAGGGGGTCAAATGAAAAACTGTTTTTT. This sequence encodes CATSRARGSNEKLFF.

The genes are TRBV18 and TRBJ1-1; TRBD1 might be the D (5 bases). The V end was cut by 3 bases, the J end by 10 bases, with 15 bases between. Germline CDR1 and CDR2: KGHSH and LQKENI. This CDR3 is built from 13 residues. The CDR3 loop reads CASSPPSRGGAFF. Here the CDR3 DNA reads TGTGCCAGCTCACCCCCATCAAGGGGAGGAGCTTTCTTT.

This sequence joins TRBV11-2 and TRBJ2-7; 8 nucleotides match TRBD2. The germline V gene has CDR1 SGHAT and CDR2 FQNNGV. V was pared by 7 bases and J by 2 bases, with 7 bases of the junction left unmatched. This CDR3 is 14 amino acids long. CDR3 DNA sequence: TGTGCCAGCACCCGGGAGGGAGGGGCCTACGAGCAGTACTTC. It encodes CASTREGGAYEQYF.

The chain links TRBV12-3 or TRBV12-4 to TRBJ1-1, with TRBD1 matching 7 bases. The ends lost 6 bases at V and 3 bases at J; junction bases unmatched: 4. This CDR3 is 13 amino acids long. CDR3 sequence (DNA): TGTGCCAGCAGCCGACAGGGTGACACTGAAGCTTTCTTT. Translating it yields CASSRQGDTEAFF.

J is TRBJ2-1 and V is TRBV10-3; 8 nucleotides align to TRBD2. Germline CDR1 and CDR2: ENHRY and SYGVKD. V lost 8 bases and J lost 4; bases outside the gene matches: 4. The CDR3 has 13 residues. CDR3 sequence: CAIGREEYNEQFF. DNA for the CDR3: TGTGCCATCGGGCGGGAGGAATACAATGAGCAGTTCTTC.

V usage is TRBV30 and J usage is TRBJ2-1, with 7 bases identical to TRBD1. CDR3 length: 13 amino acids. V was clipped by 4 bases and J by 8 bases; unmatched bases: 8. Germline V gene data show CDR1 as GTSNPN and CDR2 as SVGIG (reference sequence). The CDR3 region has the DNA TGTGCCTGGAATCCAGGGGGAAGGGATGAGCAGTTCTTC. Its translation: CAWNPGGRDEQFF. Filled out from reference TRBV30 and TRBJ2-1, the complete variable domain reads SQTIHQWPATLVQPVGSPLSLECTVEGTSNPNLYWYRQAAGRGLQLLFYSVGIGQISSEVPQNLSASRPQDRQFILSSKKLLLSDSGFYLCAWNPGGRDEQFFGPGTRLTVL.

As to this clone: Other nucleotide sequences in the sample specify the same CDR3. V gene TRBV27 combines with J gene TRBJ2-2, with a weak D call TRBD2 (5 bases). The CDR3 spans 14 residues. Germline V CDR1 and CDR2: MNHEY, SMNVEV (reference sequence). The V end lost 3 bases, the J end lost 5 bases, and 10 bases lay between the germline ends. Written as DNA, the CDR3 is TGTGCCAGCAGTTTTGGAGGCGTAACCGGGGAGCTGTTTTTT. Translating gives CASSFGGVTGELFF.

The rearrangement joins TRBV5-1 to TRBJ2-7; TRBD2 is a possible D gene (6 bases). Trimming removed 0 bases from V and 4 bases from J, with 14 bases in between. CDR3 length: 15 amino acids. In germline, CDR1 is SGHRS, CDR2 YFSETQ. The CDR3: CASSLGQGLSYEQYF. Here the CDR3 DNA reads TGCGCCAGCAGCTTGGGCCAGGGACTTTCGTACGAGCAGTACTTC.

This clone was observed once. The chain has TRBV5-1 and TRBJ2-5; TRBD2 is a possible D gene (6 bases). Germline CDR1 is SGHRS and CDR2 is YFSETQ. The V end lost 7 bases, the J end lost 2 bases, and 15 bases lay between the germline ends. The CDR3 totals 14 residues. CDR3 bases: TGCGCCAGCGCAACGGGAGAACGACAAGAGACCCAGTACTTC. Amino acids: CASATGERQETQYF.

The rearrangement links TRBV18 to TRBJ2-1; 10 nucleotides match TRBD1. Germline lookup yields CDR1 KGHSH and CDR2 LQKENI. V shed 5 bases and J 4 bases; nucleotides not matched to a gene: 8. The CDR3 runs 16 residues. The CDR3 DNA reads TGTGCCAGCTCAAAATCCGGGACAGGGGTTTACAATGAGCAGTTCTTC. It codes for CASSKSGTGVYNEQFF.